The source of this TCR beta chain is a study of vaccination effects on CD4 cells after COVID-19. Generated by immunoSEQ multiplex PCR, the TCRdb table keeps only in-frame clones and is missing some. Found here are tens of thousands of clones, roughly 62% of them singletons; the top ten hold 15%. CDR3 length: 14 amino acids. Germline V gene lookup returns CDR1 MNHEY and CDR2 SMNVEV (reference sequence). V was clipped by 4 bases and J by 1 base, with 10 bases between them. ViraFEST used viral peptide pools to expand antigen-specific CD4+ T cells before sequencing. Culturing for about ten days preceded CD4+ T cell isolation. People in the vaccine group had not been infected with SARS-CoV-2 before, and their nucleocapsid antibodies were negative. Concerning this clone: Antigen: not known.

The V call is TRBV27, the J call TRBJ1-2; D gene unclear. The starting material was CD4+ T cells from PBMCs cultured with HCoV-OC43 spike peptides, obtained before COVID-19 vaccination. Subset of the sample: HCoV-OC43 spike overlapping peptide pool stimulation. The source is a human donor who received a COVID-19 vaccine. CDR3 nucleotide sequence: TGTGCCAGCAGTTCCTCCGGGAGTAACTATGGCTACACCTTC. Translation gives CASSSSGSNYGYTF.